This T cell receptor beta chain derives from a study of blood T cell repertoires in COVID-19. Study details: COVID-19 samples from acute and convalescent phases originated in the United States, Italy and Spain.

The CDR3 totals 18 residues. The trim removed 1 base at V and 2 bases at J, leaving 13 bases unmatched. The V gene's germline CDR1 is SGHAT and CDR2 FQNNGV. Per the study methods: How many nucleated cells were present was estimated from reference gene primer amplification. TCRdb keeps only in-frame clones here, not all; method: immunoSEQ multiplex PCR. V and J calls and clone size follow that table, whereas D and trimming were derived from the DNA. The table records hundreds of thousands of clones, roughly 85% of them present only once. The chain couples TRBV11-2 to TRBJ2-5, with 7 bases lining up with TRBD2. The TCR originated in a human donor in a cohort sampled during active COVID-19. Sample: peripheral blood. The CDR3 loop reads CASSLGGRAGRWQETQYF. The DNA for the CDR3 is TGTGCCAGCAGCTTAGGTGGGAGGGCCGGGAGGTGGCAAGAGACCCAGTACTTC. Filled out from reference TRBV11-2 and TRBJ2-5, the complete variable domain reads EAGVAQSPRYKIIEKRQSVAFWCNPISGHATLYWYQQILGQGPKLLIQFQNNGVVDDSQLPKDRFSAERLKGVDSTLKIQPAKLEDSAVYLCASSLGGRAGRWQETQYFGPGTRLLVL.